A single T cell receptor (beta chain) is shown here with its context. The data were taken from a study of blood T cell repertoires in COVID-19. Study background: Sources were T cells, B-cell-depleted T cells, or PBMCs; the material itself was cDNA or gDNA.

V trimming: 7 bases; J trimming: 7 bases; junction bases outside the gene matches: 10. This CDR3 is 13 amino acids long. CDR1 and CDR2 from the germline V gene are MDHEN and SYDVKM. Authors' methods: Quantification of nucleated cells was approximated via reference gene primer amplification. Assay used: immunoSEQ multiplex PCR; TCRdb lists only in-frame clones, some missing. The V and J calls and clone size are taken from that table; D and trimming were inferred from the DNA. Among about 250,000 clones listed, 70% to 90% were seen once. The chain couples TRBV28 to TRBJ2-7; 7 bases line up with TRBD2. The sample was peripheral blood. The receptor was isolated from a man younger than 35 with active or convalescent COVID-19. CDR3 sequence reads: CASNGGRTVEQYF. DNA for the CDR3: TGTGCCAGCAACGGCGGGAGAACGGTTGAGCAGTACTTC.